The sequence of this TCR beta chain was determined in a study of persistence of HIV-infected CD4 T cells (dated by TCRdb to 2018 to 2021). About the investigation overall: The study isolated CMV- and HIV-1 Gag-responding CD4+ T cells from ART-treated individuals to examine antigen-driven clonal expansion of HIV-1-infected cells. Participants had been on suppressive ART for a median of roughly eight years. Peripheral blood samples of up to roughly 200 mL were collected at multiple time points, except for a couple of participants, who underwent leukapheresis at a single time point. The clonality of all cells in each sorted population was assessed by TCRbeta sequencing, whereas the clonality of infected cells was assessed by proviral sequencing. In the cross-participant TCR cluster analysis, about 8 participants were included for CMV and 6 or 7 participants were included for Gag. Results the study describes overall, beyond this receptor: Antigen-responding cells were enriched for degenerate expanded CDR3beta sequences, which suggests convergent selection of CD4+ responses to CMV and Gag. TCRbeta richness in CMV- and Gag-responding cells was significantly lower than in anti-CD3/anti-CD28-responding cells; CMV-responding cells had higher oligoclonality than CD3/CD28-stimulated and Gag-responding cells. Only a small number of individuals took part in the study, and only a limited range of antigens was tested. TCR oligoclonality correlated with proviral oligoclonality within the same sorted populations. Because the TCR analyses were done in bulk, restricting them to just the rare CMV-responding cells that actually carried HIV-1 proviruses was not possible.

Comments on this clone: Its antigen remains undetermined. Base qualities are not at hand, and no much larger clone is one base apart.

Inclusive of the bounding cysteine and phenylalanine, the CDR3 is 18 residues long. Only the CDR3 region is kept as DNA, spanning 54 bases read in frame from base 1. Trimming accounts for 5 bases at V and 2 bases at J, while the number of junction bases matched to no gene is 15. Per the germline V gene (reference sequence), SEHNR is the CDR1 and FQNEAQ is the CDR2. TCRbeta repertoires were sequenced from genomic DNA with the immunoSEQ hsTCRB assay version 4 in survey mode. Genomic DNA was diluted to about 10 ng/uL, and up to roughly 1 ug per sample was used for TCRbeta sequencing. Processing in the source paper ran as follows. TCRbeta data analysis was done in ImmunoSeq Analyzer 3.0, and diversity was calculated on productive nucleotide rearrangements. The improved Chao index was used to estimate lower-bound TCR diversity, and the Gini coefficient was used to estimate clonality using the Immunarch R package. Different nucleotide rearrangements encoding the same CDR3beta amino acid sequence were counted as distinct clonotypes. Differential abundance analysis found TCRbeta sequences that were significantly enriched in antigen-responding cells compared with anti-CD3/anti-CD28-activated cells. TCRs were clustered by predicted peptide-MHC specificity with GLIPH2, both within individual participants and across merged participant data sets. TCRdb holds this immuneACCESS table with in-frame rearrangements only. Some clones are missing; in checked studies, unresolved V genes explain under half, and the rest has no known cause. V, J and clone size are taken as reported in that table, and D and trimming were inferred from the DNA itself. The sample yields approximately 30,000 clones; roughly 82% were counted once. About 4.6% of the sample is taken by the ten largest.

The sample's treatment or condition label is to be understood as: suppressive antiretroviral therapy. Lysates of CMV-infected fibroblasts were used at approximately 10 ug/mL for cell stimulation. Memory populations depleted of antigen-responding cells were obtained by sorting nonresponding CD40L-negative CD69-negative CD45RO-high memory CD4+ T cells. Participants were HIV-1-infected adults who started suppressive ART during chronic infection. For at least 4 years, the participants' plasma HIV-1 RNA had been undetectable, below 50 copies/mL. To be included, a participant needed positive CMV serology and a CD4+ T cell count above 400 cells/uL. Before stimulation, PBMCs were isolated using density centrifugation and depleted of CD8+ T cells. CD8-depleted PBMCs were stimulated for about 18 hours with anti-CD28/CD49d costimulation, CD40-blocking antibody and enfuvirtide to prevent new infections. Cell sorting was done on a Beckman Coulter MoFlo Legacy or XDP sorter, and dead cells were excluded with propidium iodide. Genomic DNA was extracted with the QIAamp DNA Mini Kit for samples above one million cells, otherwise with the Quick-DNA Microprep Kit.

The material was CD4+ T cells sorted from PBMCs after approximately 19-hour stimulation, obtained from a patient who received antiretroviral therapy. The meaning of the sample's cell subset or site label: CD40L-CD69- CD45RO-high memory CD4 T cells not responding to CMV lysate. The TCR was taken from an adult man with HIV who was CMV-seropositive. The chain is made from TRBV7-9 and TRBJ2-3; 8 bases in between match TRBD2. The nucleotide sequence is given as TGTGCCAGCAGCCCGACTAGCGCTGGTGGGCACCACACAGATACGCAGTATTTT. It specifies CASSPTSAGGHHTDTQYF.